This entry lists 26 T cell receptor beta chains sequenced from one sample in a study of T cells in Graves' hyperthyroidism and ophthalmopathy. Researchers took RNA transcripts and amplified the TCR beta CDR3 regions from them. HTBI primers drove first-round RT-PCR of the TCR CDR3. In TCRdb, the multiplex PCR reads were re-called with MiXCR into one record per CDR3 protein. The sample shows hundreds of thousands of distinct CDR3 sequences, about 15% of them seen only once. Sequencing used blood. These receptors were collected from a woman in her 40s with Graves' ophthalmopathy.

This clonotype was seen many times. The chain has TRBV12-3 or TRBV12-4 and TRBJ2-7; tentative D call: TRBD2 (5 bases). The CDR3 is made up of 14 amino acids. The V end was cut by 5 bases, the J end by 0 bases, with 11 bases between. The CDR3, as DNA: TGTGCCAGCAGTCCGGGATTTAGCTCCTACGAGCAGTACTTC. It yields the protein CASSPGFSSYEQYF.

Many counts were recorded for this clonotype. The chain combines TRBV19 with TRBJ1-5, with TRBD1 identical over 8 bases. The V gene's germline CDR1 is LNHDA and CDR2 SQIVND (reference sequence). There are 15 residues in the CDR3. The V segment lost 4 bases and the J segment 7 bases; nucleotides outside the gene matches: 9. The CDR3 loop is CASSTQRQGKQPQHF. In DNA form, the CDR3 reads TGTGCCAGTAGTACCCAACGACAGGGGAAGCAGCCCCAGCATTTT.

This clonotype was counted at least ten times. The genes are TRBV6-5 and TRBJ1-1, with D possibly being TRBD1 (6 bases). The ends were cut back, 4 bases at V and 8 bases at J, with 17 bases in the middle. This CDR3 region has 14 residues. The germline V gene has CDR1 MNHEY and CDR2 SVGAGI. CDR3 sequence reads: CASSFGGAPVEAFF. In DNA, the CDR3 is TGTGCCAGCAGTTTCGGGGGGGCCCCGGTAGAAGCTTTCTTT.

This clonotype was recorded many times. V and J are TRBV7-9 and TRBJ2-2; maybe TRBD1 (6 bases). V lost 3 bases, J lost 4 bases, and 12 bases lay in between. Germline CDR1 and CDR2: SEHNR and FQNEAQ (reference sequence). This CDR3 region has 15 residues. In DNA, the CDR3 is TGTGCCAGCAGCTTTCGCCAGGGGAGCACCGGGGAGCTGTTTTTT. It specifies CASSFRQGSTGELFF.

In its sample, this clonotype was seen many times. The gene calls are TRBV6-1 and TRBJ1-3; D possibly corresponds to TRBD1 (5 bases). From germline, CDR1 is MNHNS and CDR2 SASEGT. The V gene lost 5 bases and the J gene lost 0 bases, with 14 bases spanning the gap. CDR3 length: 16 residues. The CDR3 region is CASSRSIQDSGNTIYF. As DNA, the CDR3 is TGTGCCAGCAGTAGAAGCATACAGGACTCTGGAAACACCATATATTTT.

The chain employs TRBV29-1 and TRBJ1-3; no clear D gene. The V end lost 2 bases, the J end lost 2 bases, and 7 bases lay between the germline ends. This CDR3 contains 13 residues. Germline loops: CDR1 SQVTM, CDR2 ANQGSEA. The CDR3 sequence: CSVERGTGNTIYF. CDR3 coding DNA: TGCAGCGTTGAACGAGGGACTGGAAACACCATATATTTT.

The sample holds many counts of this clonotype. The chain joins TRBV28 to TRBJ1-3, with a possible D match to TRBD1 (5 bases). CDR1 is MDHEN, CDR2 SYDVKM, per germline. With 7 bases removed from V and 5 bases from J, the gap between germline ends came to 12 bases. CDR3 length: 13 residues. The chain's CDR3 is CASKDTLRNTIYF. The CDR3 DNA is TGTGCCAGCAAGGACACCCTTCGAAACACCATATATTTT.

This clonotype was counted a few times. The chain employs TRBV19 and TRBJ2-6; 8 bases align to TRBD1. The V segment lost 2 bases and the J segment 0 bases; nucleotides outside the gene matches: 9. The CDR3 spans 19 residues. The germline CDR1 and CDR2 sequences are LNHDA and SQIVND (reference sequence). The CDR3 is CASSISPGQAGSGANVLTF. The CDR3 DNA is TGTGCCAGTAGTATATCCCCGGGACAGGCGGGCTCTGGGGCCAACGTCCTGACTTTC. The complete variable domain, with remaining parts taken from reference TRBV19 and TRBJ2-6, reads DGGITQSPKYLFRKEGQNVTLSCEQNLNHDAMYWYRQDPGQGLRLIYYSQIVNDFQKGDIAEGYSVSREKKESFPLTVTSAQKNPTAFYLCASSISPGQAGSGANVLTFGAGSRLTVL.

This clonotype was recorded many times. V usage is TRBV28 and J usage is TRBJ1-2, with no clear D. The V end was cut by 9 bases, the J end by 7 bases, with 3 bases between. The CDR3 length is 8 residues. The V gene's germline CDR1 is MDHEN and CDR2 SYDVKM. The CDR3 coding sequence is TGTGCCAGTGGTGGCTACACCTTC. Amino acids: CASGGYTF.

In this sample, this clonotype turned up a few times. The rearrangement uses TRBV7-9 and TRBJ2-7, with 8 nucleotides matching TRBD2. This CDR3 comprises 12 residues. Unmatched junction bases numbered 5, after V lost 4 bases and J lost 9 bases. Germline CDR1 SEHNR, CDR2 FQNEAQ (reference sequence). CDR3 coding DNA: TGTGCCAGCAGCTCAAGCGGGGGCGGGCAGTACTTC. Its translation: CASSSSGGGQYF.

This clonotype has at least ten counts. The chain recombines TRBV12-3 or TRBV12-4 with TRBJ1-5; D remains unclear. The CDR3 sequence is 14 residues long. Trimming cost V 6 bases and J 3 bases, with 12 bases left between them. CDR3 sequence: CASRSGRTNQPQHF. The CDR3 region has the DNA TGTGCCAGCAGATCCGGCCGGACCAATCAGCCCCAGCATTTT.

In this sample, this clonotype turned up a few times. The chain has TRBV7-9 and TRBJ1-2; D is unclear. Trimming cost V 1 base and J 2 bases, with 11 bases left between them. CDR1 is SEHNR, CDR2 FQNEAQ, per germline (reference sequence). CDR3 length equals 15 residues. For the CDR3, the DNA is TGTGCCAGCAGCTTAGAGGGAGGAAAGAACTATGGCTACACCTTC. The encoded protein is CASSLEGGKNYGYTF.

This clonotype was recorded many times. The V call is TRBV7-9, the J call TRBJ2-7, with TRBD2 matching over 10 bases. J gave up 5 bases and V 3 bases, and 4 bases lay outside the gene matches. CDR1 is SEHNR, CDR2 FQNEAQ, per germline (reference sequence). This CDR3 region has 14 residues. The CDR3 nucleotides are TGTGCCAGCAGCTTGCAGCGGGAGGGCCACGAGCAGTACTTC. This encodes CASSLQREGHEQYF.

This clonotype was seen ten or more times. V usage is TRBV27 and J usage is TRBJ2-7, with 9 positions matching TRBD2. Germline values: CDR1 MNHEY, CDR2 SMNVEV (reference sequence). The CDR3 totals 14 residues. Trimming took 6 bases from V and 3 from J; bases not matched to a gene: 6. The CDR3 loop reads CASSIAGAGYEQYF. The CDR3, as DNA: TGTGCCAGCAGCATAGCGGGAGCTGGCTACGAGCAGTACTTC.

This clonotype was observed at least ten times. This chain uses TRBV6-1 with TRBJ1-1; 10 positions match TRBD1. The CDR3 runs 16 residues. CDR1 MNHNS and CDR2 SASEGT come from the germline V gene. Germline trimming cut 7 bases from V and 4 bases from J; bases unmatched to any gene: 12. For the CDR3, the DNA is TGTGCCAGCAAGCTGGGACAGGGGTTTCCGGTCACTGAAGCTTTCTTT. It codes for CASKLGQGFPVTEAFF.

This clonotype was seen at least ten times. V usage is TRBV19 and J usage is TRBJ2-7; tentatively, D is TRBD1 or TRBD2 (5 bases each). In germline, CDR1 is LNHDA, CDR2 SQIVND (reference sequence). The CDR3 extends over 13 amino acids. The V end was cut by 8 bases, the J end by 5 bases, with 16 bases between. The CDR3 sequence is CASSQGVGDEQYF. CDR3 coding DNA: TGTGCCAGTTCGCAGGGAGTCGGGGACGAGCAGTACTTC. The full variable domain, completed using reference TRBV19 and TRBJ2-7, is DGGITQSPKYLFRKEGQNVTLSCEQNLNHDAMYWYRQDPGQGLRLIYYSQIVNDFQKGDIAEGYSVSREKKESFPLTVTSAQKNPTAFYLCASSQGVGDEQYFGPGTRLTVT.

This clonotype was observed a handful of times. The chain is built from TRBV6-1 and TRBJ2-7, with D perhaps being TRBD1 or TRBD2 (6 bases each). CDR1 is MNHNS and CDR2 is SASEGT in the germline V gene. This CDR3 has 14 residues. Trimming cost V 8 bases and J 7 bases, with 21 bases left between them. The CDR3 DNA reads TGTGCCAGCGGAGGGGGGAGTATAGCTAAAGAGCAGTACTTC. Encoded protein: CASGGGSIAKEQYF.

This clonotype occurred many times. This chain uses TRBV7-2 with TRBJ2-7; D gene unclear. V lost 1 base, J lost 3 bases, and 10 bases lay in between. Germline V gene data show CDR1 as SGHTA and CDR2 as FQGNSA. This CDR3 region has 14 residues. CDR3 bases: TGTGCCAGCAGCTTAGAAGACATTGTCTACGAGCAGTACTTC. Translated, it gives CASSLEDIVYEQYF.

V usage is TRBV11-2 and J usage is TRBJ2-5; no clear D gene. Per germline, CDR1 SGHAT and CDR2 FQNNGV. CDR3 size: 11 residues. Trimming took off 5 bases at V and 5 bases at J, with 6 bases between the two ends. CDR3 loop: CASSQMETQYF. The CDR3, as DNA: TGTGCCAGCAGCCAAATGGAGACCCAGTACTTC.

This clonotype appeared many times. This chain links TRBV7-2 with TRBJ2-5; 9 nucleotides align to TRBD2. CDR3 size: 14 residues. V lost 4 bases, J lost 5 bases, and 5 bases stayed unmatched. Germline CDR1 is SGHTA and CDR2 is FQGNSA. CDR3: CASSSLAGLETQYF. CDR3 DNA sequence: TGTGCCAGCAGCTCGCTAGCGGGATTGGAGACCCAGTACTTC.

This clonotype occurred many times. This chain joins TRBV12-3 or TRBV12-4 and TRBJ1-1; D might be TRBD1 (5 bases). The V gene lost 5 bases and the J gene lost 6 bases, with 10 bases spanning the gap. This CDR3 region has 12 residues. In DNA form, the CDR3 reads TGTGCCAGCAGTCTAGGGACGGCTGAAGCTTTCTTT. Its protein product is CASSLGTAEAFF.

This clonotype was counted many times. The genes are TRBV5-4 and TRBJ2-5; 7 bases align to TRBD1. In germline, CDR1 is SGHNT, CDR2 YYREEE (reference sequence). The V gene end was trimmed by 4 bases and the J gene end by 0 bases; junction bases not matched to a gene: 3. The CDR3 sequence is 14 residues long. CDR3 loop: CASSPGTDQETQYF. Written as DNA, the CDR3 is TGTGCCAGCAGCCCCGGGACAGACCAAGAGACCCAGTACTTC. The full variable domain, rest sourced from reference TRBV5-4 and TRBJ2-5, is ETGVTQSPTHLIKTRGQQVTLRCSSQSGHNTVSWYQQALGQGPQFIFQYYREEENGRGNFPPRFSGLQFPNYSSELNVNALELDDSALYLCASSPGTDQETQYFGPGTRLLVL.

This clonotype was picked up many times. The chain has TRBV28 and TRBJ2-2, with 8 bases that match TRBD1. The CDR3 runs 17 residues. V gave up 4 bases and J gave up 3 bases; unmatched junction bases: 10. Per germline, CDR1 MDHEN and CDR2 SYDVKM. This CDR3 is CASSYPGQGRDTGELFF. CDR3 DNA sequence: TGTGCCAGCAGTTACCCCGGACAGGGAAGGGACACCGGGGAGCTGTTTTTT.

The chain couples TRBV3-1 to TRBJ2-7; D is unclear. Between the trimmed V and J ends, which lost 0 bases and 4 bases, there was a span of 16 bases. CDR1 and CDR2 from the germline V gene are LGHDT and YNNKEL (reference sequence). This CDR3 is built from 16 residues. The CDR3, as DNA: TGTGCCAGCAGCCAAGATGCGGATTACATGTTTTACGAGCAGTACTTC. This translates into CASSQDADYMFYEQYF.

The rearrangement uses TRBV25-1 and TRBJ1-1; a possible D gene is TRBD1 (6 bases). Germline V lookup: CDR1 MGHDK, CDR2 SYGVNS. The germline V and J ends were trimmed by 6 bases and 1 base, with 9 bases remaining between them. This CDR3 has 13 amino acids. This CDR3 reads CASRTGTNTEAFF. The CDR3 nucleotides are TGTGCCAGCAGAACAGGGACGAACACTGAAGCTTTCTTT.

This clonotype was seen many times. The chain employs TRBV15 and TRBJ1-5; a possible D gene is TRBD1 (5 bases). The CDR3 has 17 amino acids. The germline V and J ends were trimmed by 5 bases and 0 bases, with 17 bases remaining between them. Germline CDR1 is LNHNV and CDR2 is YYDKDF (reference sequence). The CDR3 DNA reads as TGTGCCACCAGCGAACTTCCGGGACTTAATAGCAATCAGCCCCAGCATTTT. It yields the protein CATSELPGLNSNQPQHF. The full variable domain, rest sourced from reference TRBV15 and TRBJ1-5, is DAMVIQNPRYQVTQFGKPVTLSCSQTLNHNVMYWYQQKSSQAPKLLFHYYDKDFNNEADTPDNFQSRRPNTSFCFLDIRSPGLGDTAMYLCATSELPGLNSNQPQHFGDGTRLSIL.